The T cell receptor beta chain described here comes from a study of T cell repertoires in ileal Crohn's disease. Study in general: Every patient was operated on for stricturing (roughly 61%) or penetrating (approximately 40%) complications. General study findings and limits: Compared with non-smokers, active smokers at surgery showed more clonal expansions. Mucosal expansions were suggested to be mainly CD8 T cells.

This clone was observed a few times. Antigen: not known. The junction and the germline gene differ at one end; a read error may be behind it. Within the sample, other DNA sequences also encode this same CDR3. Looked up from germline, CDR1 is SNHLY and CDR2 is FYNNEI. This CDR3 is built from 18 residues. Roughly 0.55 micrograms of biopsy DNA per sample underwent TCRB immunosequencing. Method: immunoSEQ multiplex PCR; TCRdb's copy keeps in-frame clones and lacks some. The sample has some 27,000 clones; just under 80% are singletons. This rearrangement joins TRBV2 to TRBJ1-6; perhaps TRBD1 as D (5 bases). Sequenced: ileal tissue. This clonotype was obtained from an adult with Crohn's disease. The CDR3 protein is CASSAQGGLRTYNSPLHF. The CDR3 DNA reads as TGTGCCAGCAGTGCGCAGGGCGGATTACGGACCTATAATTCCCCCCTCCACTTT.